This TCR beta chain was captured in a study of T cell clusters in autoimmune cytopenias. TRB was amplified from approximately 230 ng of peripheral blood genomic DNA per sample. To note about this clonotype: Its target is not known.

The study's findings and limits: The T cell clusters came from computational analysis alone and lack functional validation.

TRB rearrangements were amplified by touch-down multiplex PCR with mixed TRB-A/B primers. TCRdb derives one entry per CDR3 protein from the multiplex PCR reads, leaving out DNA. Its table lists 8,300 or so distinct CDR3 sequences. The CDR3 is 15 residues long. Germline lookup yields CDR1 SEHNR and CDR2 FQNEAQ (reference sequence). Sequenced material: peripheral blood. This TCR came from a human donor with an autoimmune cytopenia or autoimmune hepatitis (not recorded which). The chain has TRBV7-9 and TRBJ1-4; TCRdb calls TRBD1, which cannot be checked without DNA. The CDR3 spells CASSSKGGGGEKLFF.